The sequence of this TCR beta chain was determined in a study of blood T cell repertoires in COVID-19. Study context: Samples of COVID-19 (acute and convalescent) were obtained from the United States, Italy and Spain.

Some clones are missing from TCRdb's copy, which holds only in-frame ones; the method was immunoSEQ multiplex PCR. This sample has 150,000 to 160,000 clones; 75% to 90% occur once, and the top ten carry roughly 15%. V was clipped by 2 bases and J by 6 bases; unmatched bases: 9. This CDR3 region has 15 residues. Germline CDR1 reads SGHAT; CDR2 reads FQNNGV. Sequencing used peripheral blood. This chain links TRBV11-2 with TRBJ2-7, with 8 positions matching TRBD1. This TCR was sampled from a woman aged 40 to 50 with acute or convalescent COVID-19. The CDR3 coding sequence is TGTGCCAGCAGCTTAACCGGCAGGGGGCATGTCGAGCAGTACTTC. Translation: CASSLTGRGHVEQYF. Full variable domain (rest looked up from reference TRBV11-2 and TRBJ2-7): EAGVAQSPRYKIIEKRQSVAFWCNPISGHATLYWYQQILGQGPKLLIQFQNNGVVDDSQLPKDRFSAERLKGVDSTLKIQPAKLEDSAVYLCASSLTGRGHVEQYFGPGTRLTVT.